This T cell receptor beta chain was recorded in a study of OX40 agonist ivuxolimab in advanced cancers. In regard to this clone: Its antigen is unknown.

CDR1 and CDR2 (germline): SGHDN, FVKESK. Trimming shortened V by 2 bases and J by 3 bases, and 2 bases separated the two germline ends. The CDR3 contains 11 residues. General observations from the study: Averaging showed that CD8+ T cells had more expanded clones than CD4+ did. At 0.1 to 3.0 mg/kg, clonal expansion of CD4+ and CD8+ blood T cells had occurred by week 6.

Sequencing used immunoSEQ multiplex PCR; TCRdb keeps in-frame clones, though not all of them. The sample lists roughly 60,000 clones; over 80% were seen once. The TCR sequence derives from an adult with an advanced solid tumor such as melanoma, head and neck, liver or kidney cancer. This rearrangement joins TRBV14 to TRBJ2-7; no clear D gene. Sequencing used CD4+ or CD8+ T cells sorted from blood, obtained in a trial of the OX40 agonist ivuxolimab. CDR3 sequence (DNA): TGTGCCAGCAGCCAAAGCTACGAGCAGTACTTC. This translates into CASSQSYEQYF.